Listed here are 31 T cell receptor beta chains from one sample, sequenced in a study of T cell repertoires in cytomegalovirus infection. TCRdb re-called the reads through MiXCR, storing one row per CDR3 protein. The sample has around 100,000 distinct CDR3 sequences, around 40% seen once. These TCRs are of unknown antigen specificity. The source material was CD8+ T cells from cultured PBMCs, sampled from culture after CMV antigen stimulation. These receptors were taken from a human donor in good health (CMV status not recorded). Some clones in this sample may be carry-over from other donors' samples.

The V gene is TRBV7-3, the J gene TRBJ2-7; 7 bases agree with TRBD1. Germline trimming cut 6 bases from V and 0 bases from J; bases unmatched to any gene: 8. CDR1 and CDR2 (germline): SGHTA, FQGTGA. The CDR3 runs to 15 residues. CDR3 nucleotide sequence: TGTGCCAGCAGTACCACAGGGGATTCCTCCTACGAGCAGTACTTC. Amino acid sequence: CASSTTGDSSYEQYF.

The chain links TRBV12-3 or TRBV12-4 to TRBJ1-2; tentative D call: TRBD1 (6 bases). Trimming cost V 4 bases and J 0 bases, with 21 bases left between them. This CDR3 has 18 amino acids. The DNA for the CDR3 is TGTGCCAGCAGTTCCCATTTTATGCAGGGGACCTCTAACTATGGCTACACCTTC. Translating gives CASSSHFMQGTSNYGYTF.

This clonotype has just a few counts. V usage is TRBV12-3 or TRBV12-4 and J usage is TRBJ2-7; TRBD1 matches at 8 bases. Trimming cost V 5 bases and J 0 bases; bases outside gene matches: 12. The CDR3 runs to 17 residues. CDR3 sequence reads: CASSTNTGTGTSYEQYF. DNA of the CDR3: TGTGCCAGCAGTACCAATACCGGGACAGGAACCTCCTACGAGCAGTACTTC.

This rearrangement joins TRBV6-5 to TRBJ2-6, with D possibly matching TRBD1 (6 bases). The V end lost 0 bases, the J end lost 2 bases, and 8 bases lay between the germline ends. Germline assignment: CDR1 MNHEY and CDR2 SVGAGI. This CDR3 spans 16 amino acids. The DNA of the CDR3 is TGTGCCAGCAGTTACTCGACAGGCACTGGGGCCAACGTCCTGACTTTC. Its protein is CASSYSTGTGANVLTF.

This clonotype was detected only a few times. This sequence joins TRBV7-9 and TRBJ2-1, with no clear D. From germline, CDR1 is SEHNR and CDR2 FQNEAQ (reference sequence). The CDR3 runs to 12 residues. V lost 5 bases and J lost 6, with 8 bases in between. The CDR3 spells CASSLLSNEQFF. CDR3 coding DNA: TGTGCCAGCAGCCTCCTTTCCAATGAGCAGTTCTTC.

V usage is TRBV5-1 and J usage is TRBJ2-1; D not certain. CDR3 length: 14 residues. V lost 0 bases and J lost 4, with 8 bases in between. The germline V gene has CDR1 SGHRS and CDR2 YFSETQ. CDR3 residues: CASSLADGYNEQFF. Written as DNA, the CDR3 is TGCGCCAGCAGCTTGGCCGACGGATACAATGAGCAGTTCTTC.

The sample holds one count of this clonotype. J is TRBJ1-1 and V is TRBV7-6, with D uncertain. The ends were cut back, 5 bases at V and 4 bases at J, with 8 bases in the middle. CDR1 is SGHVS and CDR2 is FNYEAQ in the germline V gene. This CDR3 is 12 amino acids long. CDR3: CASSTDGTEAFF. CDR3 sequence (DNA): TGTGCCAGCAGCACGGACGGCACTGAAGCTTTCTTT.

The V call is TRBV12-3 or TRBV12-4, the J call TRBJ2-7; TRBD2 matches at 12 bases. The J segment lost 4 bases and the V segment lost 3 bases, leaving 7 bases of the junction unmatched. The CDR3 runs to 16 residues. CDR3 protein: CASSLGLAGGPYEQYF. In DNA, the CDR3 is TGTGCCAGCAGTTTGGGGCTAGCGGGGGGGCCGTACGAGCAGTACTTC.

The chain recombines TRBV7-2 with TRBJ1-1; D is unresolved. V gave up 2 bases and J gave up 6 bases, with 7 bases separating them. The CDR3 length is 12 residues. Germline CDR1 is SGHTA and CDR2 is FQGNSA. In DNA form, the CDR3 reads TGTGCCAGCAGCTTAATTCGCGCTGAAGCTTTCTTT. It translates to CASSLIRAEAFF. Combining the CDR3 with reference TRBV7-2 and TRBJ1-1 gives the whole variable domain GAGVSQSPSNKVTEKGKDVELRCDPISGHTALYWYRQSLGQGLEFLIYFQGNSAPDKSGLPSDRFSAERTGGSVSTLTIQRTQQEDSAVYLCASSLIRAEAFFGQGTRLTVV.

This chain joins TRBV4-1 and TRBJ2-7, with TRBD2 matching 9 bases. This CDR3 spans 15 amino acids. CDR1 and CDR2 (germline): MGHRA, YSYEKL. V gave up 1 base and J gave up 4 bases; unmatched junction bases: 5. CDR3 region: CASSQVPSGVYEQYF. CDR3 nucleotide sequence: TGCGCCAGCAGCCAAGTTCCTAGCGGGGTATACGAGCAGTACTTC.

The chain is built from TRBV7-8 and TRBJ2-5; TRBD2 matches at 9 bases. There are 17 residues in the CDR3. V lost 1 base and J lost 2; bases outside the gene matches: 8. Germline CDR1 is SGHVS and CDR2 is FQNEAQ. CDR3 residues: CASSLGASGGFQETQYF. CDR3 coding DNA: TGTGCCAGCAGCTTAGGGGCGAGCGGGGGGTTTCAAGAGACCCAGTACTTC.

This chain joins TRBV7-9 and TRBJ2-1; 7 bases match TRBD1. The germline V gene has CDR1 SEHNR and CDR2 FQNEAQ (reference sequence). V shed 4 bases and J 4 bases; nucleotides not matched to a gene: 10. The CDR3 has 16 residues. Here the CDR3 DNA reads TGTGCCAGCAGCTCGACAGGGTTTCGGGCATACAATGAGCAGTTCTTC. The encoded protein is CASSSTGFRAYNEQFF.

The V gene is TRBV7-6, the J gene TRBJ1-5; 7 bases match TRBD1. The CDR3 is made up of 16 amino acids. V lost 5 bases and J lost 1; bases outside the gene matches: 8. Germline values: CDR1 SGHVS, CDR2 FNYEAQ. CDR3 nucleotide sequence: TGTGCCAGCAGCACCTCGACAGGGTTGAGCAATCAGCCCCAGCATTTT. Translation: CASSTSTGLSNQPQHF.

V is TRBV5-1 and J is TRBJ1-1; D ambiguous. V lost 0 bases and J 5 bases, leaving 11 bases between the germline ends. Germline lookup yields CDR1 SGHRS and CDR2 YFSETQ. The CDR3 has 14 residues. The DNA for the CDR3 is TGCGCCAGCAGCTTGGTTCCGGGATTTACTGAAGCTTTCTTT. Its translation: CASSLVPGFTEAFF.

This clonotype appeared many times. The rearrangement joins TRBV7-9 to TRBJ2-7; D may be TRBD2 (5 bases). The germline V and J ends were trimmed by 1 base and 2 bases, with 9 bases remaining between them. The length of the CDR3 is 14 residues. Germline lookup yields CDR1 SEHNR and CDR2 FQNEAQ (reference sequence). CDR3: CASSLGGLTYEQYF. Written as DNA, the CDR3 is TGTGCCAGCAGCTTAGGAGGGTTGACCTACGAGCAGTACTTC.

Here the CDR3 reads CASSQDLAGAYGYTF. The DNA of the CDR3 is TGCGCCAGCAGCCAAGATCTTGCGGGGGCCTATGGCTACACCTTC. This chain links TRBV4-1 with TRBJ1-2; D may be TRBD1 (6 bases). Germline CDR1 reads MGHRA; CDR2 reads YSYEKL. The CDR3 is 15 amino acids. The ends were cut back, 0 bases at V and 4 bases at J, with 12 bases in the middle.

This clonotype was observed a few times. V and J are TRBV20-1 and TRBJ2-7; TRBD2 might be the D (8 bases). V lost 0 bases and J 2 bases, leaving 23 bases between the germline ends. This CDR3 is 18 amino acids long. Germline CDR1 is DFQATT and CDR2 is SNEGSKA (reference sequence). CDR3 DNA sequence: TGCAGTGCTAGAGACCTAGGGGGCGGCGGGGGGCACCCCTACGAGCAGTACTTC. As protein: CSARDLGGGGGHPYEQYF.

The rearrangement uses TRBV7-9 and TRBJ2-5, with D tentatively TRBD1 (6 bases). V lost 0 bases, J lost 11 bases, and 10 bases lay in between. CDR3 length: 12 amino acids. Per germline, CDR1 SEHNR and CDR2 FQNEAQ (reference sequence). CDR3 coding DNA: TGTGCCAGCAGCTTAGCGCATGGGACACAGTACTTC. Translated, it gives CASSLAHGTQYF.

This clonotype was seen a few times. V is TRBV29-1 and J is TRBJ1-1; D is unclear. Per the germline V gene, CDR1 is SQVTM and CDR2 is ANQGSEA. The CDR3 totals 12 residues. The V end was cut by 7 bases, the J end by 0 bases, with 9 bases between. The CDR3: CSAGRVNTEAFF. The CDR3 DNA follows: TGCAGCGCCGGACGGGTGAACACTGAAGCTTTCTTT.

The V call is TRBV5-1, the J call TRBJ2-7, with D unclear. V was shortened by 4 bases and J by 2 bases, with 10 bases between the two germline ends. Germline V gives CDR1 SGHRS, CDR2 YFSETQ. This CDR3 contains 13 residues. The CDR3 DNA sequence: TGCGCCAGCAGCGTGGACCGAACCTACGAGCAGTACTTC. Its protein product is CASSVDRTYEQYF.

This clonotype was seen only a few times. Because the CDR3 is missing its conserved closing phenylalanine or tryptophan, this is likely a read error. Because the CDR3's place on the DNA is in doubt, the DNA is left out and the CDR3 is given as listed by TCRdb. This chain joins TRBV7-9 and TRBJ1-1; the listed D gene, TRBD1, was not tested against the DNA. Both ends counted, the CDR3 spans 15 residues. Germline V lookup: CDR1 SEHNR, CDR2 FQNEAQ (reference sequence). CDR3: CASSSHDWTGMNTEV.

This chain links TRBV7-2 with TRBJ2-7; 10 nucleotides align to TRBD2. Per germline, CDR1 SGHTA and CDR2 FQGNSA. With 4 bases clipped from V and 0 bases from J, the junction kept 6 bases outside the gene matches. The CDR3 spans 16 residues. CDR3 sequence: CASSYSSGGSSYEQYF. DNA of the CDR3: TGTGCCAGCAGCTATTCTAGCGGGGGAAGCTCCTACGAGCAGTACTTC.

The CDR3 DNA reads as TGTGCCAGCACAGCAGACTATAGCAATCAGCCCCAGCATTTT. Protein product: CASTADYSNQPQHF. This chain connects TRBV2 to TRBJ1-5; D is undetermined. There are 14 residues in the CDR3. Trimming stripped 7 bases from V and 0 bases from J, with 10 bases between. Germline-derived CDR1 and CDR2 are SNHLY and FYNNEI.

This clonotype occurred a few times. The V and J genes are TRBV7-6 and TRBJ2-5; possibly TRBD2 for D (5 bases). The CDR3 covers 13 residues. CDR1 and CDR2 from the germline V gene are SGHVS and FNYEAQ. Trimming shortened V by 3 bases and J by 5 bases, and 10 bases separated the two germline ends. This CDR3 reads CASSFEGTETQYF. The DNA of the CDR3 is TGTGCCAGCAGCTTTGAGGGCACGGAGACCCAGTACTTC.

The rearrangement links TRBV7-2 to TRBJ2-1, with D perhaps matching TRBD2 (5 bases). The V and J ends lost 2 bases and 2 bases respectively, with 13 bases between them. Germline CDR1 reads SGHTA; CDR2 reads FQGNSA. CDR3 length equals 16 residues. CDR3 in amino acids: CASSLTSRSPYNEQFF. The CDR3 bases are TGTGCCAGCAGCTTAACTAGTAGATCCCCCTACAATGAGCAGTTCTTC.

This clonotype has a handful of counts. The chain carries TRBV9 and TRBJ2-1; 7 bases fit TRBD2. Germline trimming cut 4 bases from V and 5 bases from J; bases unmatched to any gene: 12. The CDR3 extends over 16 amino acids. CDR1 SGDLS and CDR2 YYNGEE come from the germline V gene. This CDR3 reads CASSTRRDYTDNEQFF. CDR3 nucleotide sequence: TGTGCCAGCAGCACGCGGAGGGACTATACAGACAATGAGCAGTTCTTC.

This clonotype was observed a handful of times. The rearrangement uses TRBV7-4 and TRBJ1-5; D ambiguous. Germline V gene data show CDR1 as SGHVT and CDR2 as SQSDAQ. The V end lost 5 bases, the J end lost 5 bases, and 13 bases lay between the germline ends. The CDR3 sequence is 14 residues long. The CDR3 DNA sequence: TGTGCCAGCAGCCCAGCGGCAGATTATCAGCCCCAGCATTTT. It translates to CASSPAADYQPQHF.

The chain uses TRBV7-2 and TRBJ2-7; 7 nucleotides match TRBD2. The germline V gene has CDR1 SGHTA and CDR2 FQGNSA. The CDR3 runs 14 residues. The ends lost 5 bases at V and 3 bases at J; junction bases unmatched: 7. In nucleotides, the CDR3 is TGTGCCAGCAGCCCTGGACTAGTCGGCTACGAGCAGTACTTC. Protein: CASSPGLVGYEQYF.

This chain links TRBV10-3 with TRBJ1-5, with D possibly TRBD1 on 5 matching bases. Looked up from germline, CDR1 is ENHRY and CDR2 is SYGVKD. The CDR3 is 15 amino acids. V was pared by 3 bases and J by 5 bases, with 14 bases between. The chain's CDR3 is CAISDAFQGHQPQHF. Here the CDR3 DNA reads TGTGCCATCAGTGATGCGTTTCAGGGCCATCAGCCCCAGCATTTT.

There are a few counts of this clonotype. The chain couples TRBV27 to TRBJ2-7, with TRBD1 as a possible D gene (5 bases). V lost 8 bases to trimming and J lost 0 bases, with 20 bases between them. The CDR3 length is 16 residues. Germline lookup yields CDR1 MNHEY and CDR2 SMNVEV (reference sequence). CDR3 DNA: TGTGCCAGCGCCGGTGAAGGGGCGTTTCGCTCCTACGAGCAGTACTTC. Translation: CASAGEGAFRSYEQYF.

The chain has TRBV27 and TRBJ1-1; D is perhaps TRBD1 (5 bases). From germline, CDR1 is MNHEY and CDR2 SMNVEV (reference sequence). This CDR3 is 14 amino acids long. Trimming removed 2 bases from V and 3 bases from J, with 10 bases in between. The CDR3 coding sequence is TGTGCCAGCAGTTTACTGACAGCCGACACTGAAGCTTTCTTT. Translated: CASSLLTADTEAFF.